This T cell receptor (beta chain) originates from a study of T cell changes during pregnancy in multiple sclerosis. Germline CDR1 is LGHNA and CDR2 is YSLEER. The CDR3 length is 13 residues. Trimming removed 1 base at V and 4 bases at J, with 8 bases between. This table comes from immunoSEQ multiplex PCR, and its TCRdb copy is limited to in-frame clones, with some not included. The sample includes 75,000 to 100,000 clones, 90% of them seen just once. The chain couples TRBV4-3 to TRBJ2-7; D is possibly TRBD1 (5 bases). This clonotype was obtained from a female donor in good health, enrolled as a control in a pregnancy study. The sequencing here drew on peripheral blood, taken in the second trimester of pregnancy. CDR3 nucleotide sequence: TGCGCCAGCAGCCAAGTCCCAGGGTACGAGCAGTACTTC. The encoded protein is CASSQVPGYEQYF.